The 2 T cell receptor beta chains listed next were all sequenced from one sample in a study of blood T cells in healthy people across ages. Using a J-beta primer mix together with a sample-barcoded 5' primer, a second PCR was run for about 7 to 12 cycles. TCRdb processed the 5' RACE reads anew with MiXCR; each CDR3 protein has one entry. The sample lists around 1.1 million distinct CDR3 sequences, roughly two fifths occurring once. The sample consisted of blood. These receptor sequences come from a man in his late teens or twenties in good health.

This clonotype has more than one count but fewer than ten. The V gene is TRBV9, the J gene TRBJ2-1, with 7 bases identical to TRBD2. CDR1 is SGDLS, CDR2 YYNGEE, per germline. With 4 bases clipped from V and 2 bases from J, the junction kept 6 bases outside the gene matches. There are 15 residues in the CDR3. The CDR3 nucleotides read TGTGCCAGCAGCCCAGCCGGGAGGACCTACAATGAGCAGTTCTTC. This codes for CASSPAGRTYNEQFF. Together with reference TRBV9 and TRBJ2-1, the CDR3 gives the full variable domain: DSGVTQTPKHLITATGQRVTLRCSPRSGDLSVYWYQQSLDQGLQFLIQYYNGEERAKGNILERFSAQQFPDLHSELNLSSLELGDSALYFCASSPAGRTYNEQFFGPGTRLTVL.

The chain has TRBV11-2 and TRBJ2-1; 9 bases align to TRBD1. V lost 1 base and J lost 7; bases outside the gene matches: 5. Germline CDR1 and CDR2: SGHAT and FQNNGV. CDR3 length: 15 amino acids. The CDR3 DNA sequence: TGTGCCAGCAGCTTAGGGACAGGGGAGGAGAATGAGCAGTTCTTC. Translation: CASSLGTGEENEQFF.